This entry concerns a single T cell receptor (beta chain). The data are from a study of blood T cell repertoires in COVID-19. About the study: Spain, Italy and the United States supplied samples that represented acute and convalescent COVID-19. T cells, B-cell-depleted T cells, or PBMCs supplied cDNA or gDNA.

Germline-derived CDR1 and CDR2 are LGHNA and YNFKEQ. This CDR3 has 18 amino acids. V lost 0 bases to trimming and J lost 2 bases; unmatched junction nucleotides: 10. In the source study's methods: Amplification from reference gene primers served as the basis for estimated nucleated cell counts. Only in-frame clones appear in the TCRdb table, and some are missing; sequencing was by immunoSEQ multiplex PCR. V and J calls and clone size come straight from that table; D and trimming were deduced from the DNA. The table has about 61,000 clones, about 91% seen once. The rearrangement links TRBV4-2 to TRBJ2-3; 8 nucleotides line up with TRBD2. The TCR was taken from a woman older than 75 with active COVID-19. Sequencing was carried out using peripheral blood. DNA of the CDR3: TGTGCCAGCAGCCAAGATCGGCGAGCGGGGGCCGCCACAGATACGCAGTATTTT. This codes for CASSQDRRAGAATDTQYF.